This is a list of T cell receptor beta chains from one sample in a study of a mutant IDH1 vaccine in newly diagnosed glioma. Profiling relied on immunoSEQ multiplex PCR, and the TCRdb table lists in-frame clones only, not all of them. The sample yields about 88,000 clones, roughly 87% seen once. The sequenced sample was PBMCs, obtained from a glioma patient treated with radiotherapy, temozolomide or both. Receptors originate from a man aged 40-50 years with glioma. Some clones in this sample may be carry-over from other donors' samples. The conserved cysteine and the conserved F or W are not part of the CDR3 here. Fields, in order: D gene, J gene, V gene, CDR3 protein. The D gene is left open where the match is weak.

TRBD2 TRBJ2-5 TRBV18 ASSPPGGLETQY
TRBD1 TRBJ1-5 TRBV6-6 ASKTGGRVQPQH
NA TRBJ1-5 TRBV2 ASSERRGLTDDDQPQH
TRBD1 TRBJ1-5 TRBV2 ASSRDRGRNQPQH
NA TRBJ1-2 TRBV5-4 ASSLGRSPRGYT
NA TRBJ2-2 TRBV7-9 ASSLGDTGELF
NA TRBJ2-7 TRBV2 ASSEAPASYEQY
TRBD2 TRBJ2-7 TRBV4-2 ASSYSGTSGPYEQY
TRBD1 TRBJ2-3 TRBV30 AWEEGQGASTDTQY
NA TRBJ2-1 TRBV15 ATRDWNNEQF
NA TRBJ1-6 TRBV9 ASSPRGGYNSPLH
TRBD1 TRBJ1-6 TRBV5-1 ASSLDLNRGNSPLH
NA TRBJ2-5 TRBV5-6 ASSLGNRETQY
NA TRBJ2-1 TRBV5-1 ASSLVGGNEQF
NA TRBJ2-1 TRBV6-4 ASSDSWGDSYNEQF
TRBD2 TRBJ2-5 TRBV6-5 ASSYGLAGSLETQY
NA TRBJ2-5 TRBV5-1 ASSLAGPPQETQY
NA TRBJ2-5 TRBV21-1 ASSKAPGTKYQETQY
NA TRBJ1-1 TRBV2 ASTVDVYAEAF
TRBD1 TRBJ1-5 TRBV2 ASKSGTGANQPQH
NA TRBJ2-1 TRBV30 AWSAEQGWGEQF
TRBD2 TRBJ2-6 TRBV6-4 ASSETSEQLSGANVLT
TRBD1 TRBJ2-3 TRBV6-5 ASSATGGIDTQY